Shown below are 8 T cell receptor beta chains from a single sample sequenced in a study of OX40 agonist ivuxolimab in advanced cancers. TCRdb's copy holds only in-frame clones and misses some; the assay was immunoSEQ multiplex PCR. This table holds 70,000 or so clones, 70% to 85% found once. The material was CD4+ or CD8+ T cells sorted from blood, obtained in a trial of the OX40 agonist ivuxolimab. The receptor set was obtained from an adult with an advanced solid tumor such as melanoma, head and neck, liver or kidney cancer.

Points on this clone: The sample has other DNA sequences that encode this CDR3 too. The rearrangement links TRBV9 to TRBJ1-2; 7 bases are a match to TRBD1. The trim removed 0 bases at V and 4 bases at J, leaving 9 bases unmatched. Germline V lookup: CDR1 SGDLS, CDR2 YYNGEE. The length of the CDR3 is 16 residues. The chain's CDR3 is CASSVGAGGRGYGYTF. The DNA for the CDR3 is TGTGCCAGCAGCGTAGGGGCAGGGGGTCGGGGCTATGGCTACACCTTC.

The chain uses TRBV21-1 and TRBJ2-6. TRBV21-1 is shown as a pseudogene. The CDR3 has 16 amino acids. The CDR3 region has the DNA TGTGCCAGCAGCCCCGTCGGCCTTCTTGGGGCCAACGTCCTGACTTTC. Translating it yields CASSPVGLLGANVLTF.

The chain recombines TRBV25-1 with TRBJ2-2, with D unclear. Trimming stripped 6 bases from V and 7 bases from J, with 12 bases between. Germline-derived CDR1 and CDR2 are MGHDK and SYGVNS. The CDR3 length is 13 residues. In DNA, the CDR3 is TGTGCCAGCAGGGCTAGGCTCGGCGGGGAGCTGTTTTTT. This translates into CASRARLGGELFF. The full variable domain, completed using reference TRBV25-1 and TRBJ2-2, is EADIYQTPRYLVIGTGKKITLECSQTMGHDKMYWYQQDPGMELHLIHYSYGVNSTEKGDLSSESTVSRIRTEHFPLTLESARPSHTSQYLCASRARLGGELFFGEGSRLTVL.

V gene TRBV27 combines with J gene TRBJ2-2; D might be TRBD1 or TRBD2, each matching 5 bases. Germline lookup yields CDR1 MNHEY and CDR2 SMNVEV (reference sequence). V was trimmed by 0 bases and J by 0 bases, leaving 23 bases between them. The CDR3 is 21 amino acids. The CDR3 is CASSLSGDPSFGLANTGELFF. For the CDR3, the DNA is TGTGCCAGCAGTTTATCTGGGGACCCGAGCTTCGGGCTAGCGAACACCGGGGAGCTGTTTTTT.

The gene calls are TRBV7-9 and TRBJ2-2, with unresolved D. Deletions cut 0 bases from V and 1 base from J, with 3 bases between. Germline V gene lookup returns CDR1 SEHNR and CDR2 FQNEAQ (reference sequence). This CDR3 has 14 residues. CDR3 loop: CASSLAGNTGELFF. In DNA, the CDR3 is TGTGCCAGCAGCTTAGCGGGGAACACCGGGGAGCTGTTTTTT.

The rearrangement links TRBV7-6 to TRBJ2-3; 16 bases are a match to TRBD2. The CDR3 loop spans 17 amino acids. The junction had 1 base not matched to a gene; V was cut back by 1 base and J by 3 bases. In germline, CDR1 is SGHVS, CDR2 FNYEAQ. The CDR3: CASSLGGLAGGTDTQYF. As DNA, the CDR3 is TGTGCCAGCAGCTTAGGGGGACTAGCGGGAGGGACAGATACGCAGTATTTT. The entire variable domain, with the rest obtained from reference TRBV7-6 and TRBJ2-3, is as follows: GAGVSQSPRYKVTKRGQDVALRCDPISGHVSLYWYRQALGQGPEFLTYFNYEAQQDKSGLPNDRFSAERPEGSISTLTIQRTEQRDSAMYRCASSLGGLAGGTDTQYFGPGTRLTVL.

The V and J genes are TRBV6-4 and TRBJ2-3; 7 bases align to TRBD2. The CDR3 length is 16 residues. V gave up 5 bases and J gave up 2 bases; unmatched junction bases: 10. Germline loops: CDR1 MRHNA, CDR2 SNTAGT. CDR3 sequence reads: CASSSQLAGVTDTQYF. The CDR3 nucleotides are TGTGCCAGCAGTTCCCAGTTAGCGGGCGTCACAGATACGCAGTATTTT.

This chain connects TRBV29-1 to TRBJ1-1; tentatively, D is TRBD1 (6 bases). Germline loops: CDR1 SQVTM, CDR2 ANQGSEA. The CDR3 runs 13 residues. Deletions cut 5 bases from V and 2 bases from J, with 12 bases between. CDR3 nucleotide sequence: TGCAGCGTTAGGGGGTACGTTAACACTGAAGCTTTCTTT. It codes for CSVRGYVNTEAFF.